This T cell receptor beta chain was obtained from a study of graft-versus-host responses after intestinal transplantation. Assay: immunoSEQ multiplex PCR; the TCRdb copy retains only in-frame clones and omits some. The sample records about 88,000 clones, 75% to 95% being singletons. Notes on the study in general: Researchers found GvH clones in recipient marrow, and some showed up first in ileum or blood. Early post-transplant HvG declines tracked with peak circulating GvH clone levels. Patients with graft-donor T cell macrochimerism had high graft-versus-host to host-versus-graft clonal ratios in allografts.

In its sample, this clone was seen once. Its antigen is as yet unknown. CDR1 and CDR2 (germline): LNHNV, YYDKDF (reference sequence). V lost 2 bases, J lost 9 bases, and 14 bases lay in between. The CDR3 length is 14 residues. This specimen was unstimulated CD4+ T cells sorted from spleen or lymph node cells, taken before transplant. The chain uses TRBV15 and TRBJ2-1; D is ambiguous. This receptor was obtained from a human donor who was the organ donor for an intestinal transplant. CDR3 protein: CATSRPPGTGEQFF. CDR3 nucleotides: TGTGCCACCAGCAGACCCCCGGGTACGGGTGAGCAGTTCTTC.